This T cell receptor (beta chain) came from a study of early T cells in non-severe SARS-CoV-2 infection. Study-level information: The sequenced material was bulk RNA from unsorted whole blood, and its chains were unpaired.

Trimming stripped 2 bases from V and 4 bases from J, with 10 bases between. The CDR3 is made up of 15 amino acids. From germline, CDR1 is SGHNT and CDR2 YYREEE (reference sequence). Study-level results: VDJdb-based matching was biased toward anti-spike CD8 responses and missed private and CD4 specificities.

A few counts support this clonotype. Its antigen is not identified. The library protocol tagged individual cDNA molecules with unique molecular identifiers. TCRdb reanalysed the 5' RACE reads using MiXCR and keeps one entry per CDR3 protein. The data hold approximately 70,000 distinct CDR3 sequences, with roughly an eighth observed a single time. The TCR originated in an adult who was a healthcare worker with PCR-confirmed SARS-CoV-2 infection or an uninfected control (not recorded which). This chain uses TRBV5-4 with TRBJ2-6; TRBD2 is a possible D gene (6 bases). The specimen sequenced was whole blood. This chain's CDR3 is CASSFTGVGANVLTF. In DNA form, the CDR3 reads TGTGCCAGCAGCTTTACGGGAGTGGGGGCCAACGTCCTGACTTTC.